The 22 T cell receptor beta chains reported below all come from one sample, sequenced in a study of memory B cells and T cells in multiple sclerosis. After stimulus-free culture, autoproliferating CFSE-dim and non-proliferating CFSE-high T cells were sequenced separately. Replicate wells were pooled after more than 6 days of stimulus-free culture of approximately 50 million CFSE-labeled PBMCs. Some clones are missing from TCRdb's copy, which holds only in-frame ones; the method was immunoSEQ multiplex PCR. The data hold over 10,000 clones, with 70% to 90% observed a single time. What these receptors recognize is not known. What was sequenced was PBMCs from blood kept in culture. These receptors all stem from a human donor with multiple sclerosis.

This chain uses TRBV9 with TRBJ2-3; D remains ambiguous. This CDR3 is 14 amino acids long. Per the germline V gene, CDR1 is SGDLS and CDR2 is YYNGEE. V lost 0 bases, J lost 0 bases, and 5 bases lay in between. The DNA of the CDR3 is TGTGCCAGCAGCGTAGATCGGAGCACAGATACGCAGTATTTT. Its protein is CASSVDRSTDTQYF.

The genes are TRBV6-4 and TRBJ1-1; 10 bases agree with TRBD1. Looked up from germline, CDR1 is MRHNA and CDR2 is SNTAGT. This CDR3 is built from 14 residues. J was trimmed by 5 bases and V by 6 bases; bases with no gene match: 6. The CDR3 here is CASSETGGATEAFF. The CDR3 region has the DNA TGTGCCAGCAGCGAGACAGGGGGCGCGACTGAAGCTTTCTTT.

The chain is built from TRBV7-9 and TRBJ2-3; D possibly uses TRBD1 or TRBD2 (5 bases each). CDR1 SEHNR and CDR2 FQNEAQ come from the germline V gene (reference sequence). Trimming removed 5 bases from V and 4 bases from J, with 13 bases in between. CDR3 length: 14 amino acids. This chain's CDR3 is CASSPGGEADTQYF. In DNA, the CDR3 is TGTGCCAGCAGCCCTGGGGGAGAGGCAGATACGCAGTATTTT.

The chain links TRBV27 to TRBJ1-3, with unresolved D. This CDR3 has 13 residues. Germline-derived CDR1 and CDR2 are MNHEY and SMNVEV (reference sequence). Trimming shortened V by 8 bases and J by 3 bases, and 11 bases separated the two germline ends. The CDR3, as DNA: TGTGCCAGCTCCCGGGGTGGTGGAAACACCATATATTTT. Amino acids: CASSRGGGNTIYF.

The J gene is TRBJ2-5, the V gene TRBV2; 7 positions agree with TRBD1. J was trimmed by 1 base and V by 5 bases; bases with no gene match: 4. Germline CDR1 SNHLY, CDR2 FYNNEI. The CDR3 runs 14 residues. The CDR3 DNA sequence: TGTGCCAGCAGTCAGACAGGGCTCCAAGAGACCCAGTACTTC. Encoded protein: CASSQTGLQETQYF.

The chain combines TRBV11-3 with TRBJ2-5, with TRBD1 matching 11 bases. The CDR3 spans 16 residues. J lost 3 bases, V lost 5 bases, and 8 bases had no gene match. Germline CDR1 is SGHNT and CDR2 is YENEEA. The CDR3 spells CASSPGDRGAEETQYF. The CDR3, as DNA: TGTGCCAGCAGCCCAGGGGACAGGGGGGCGGAAGAGACCCAGTACTTC. Combining the CDR3 with reference TRBV11-3 and TRBJ2-5 gives the whole variable domain EAGVVQSPRYKIIEKKQPVAFWCNPISGHNTLYWYLQNLGQGPELLIRYENEEAVDDSQLPKDRFSAERLKGVDSTLKIQPAELGDSAVYLCASSPGDRGAEETQYFGPGTRLLVL.

This chain connects TRBV29-1 to TRBJ1-2; D not resolved. The length of the CDR3 is 14 residues. Per the germline V gene, CDR1 is SQVTM and CDR2 is ANQGSEA. Trimming shortened V by 0 bases and J by 4 bases, and 12 bases separated the two germline ends. The CDR3 here is CSVEELFTRYGYTF. Written as DNA, the CDR3 is TGCAGCGTTGAAGAGCTATTTACTCGCTATGGCTACACCTTC.

CDR3 coding DNA: TGTGCCAGCAGTTACGTGGGGGCGGCTGAAGCTTTCTTT. Residues: CASSYVGAAEAFF. This sequence joins TRBV6-6 and TRBJ1-1; a weak D match, TRBD1 (6 bases). The germline gives CDR1 MNHNY, CDR2 SVGAGI (reference sequence). This CDR3 has 13 amino acids. V lost 2 bases to trimming and J lost 6 bases, with 10 bases between them.

V and J are TRBV7-3 and TRBJ1-1, with D perhaps TRBD1 (5 bases). The CDR3 extends over 14 amino acids. Trimming removed 3 bases at V and 1 base at J, with 9 bases between. The germline V gene encodes CDR1 SGHTA and CDR2 FQGTGA. CDR3 coding DNA: TGTGCCAGCAGCTTGGGGGGTAAGAACACTGAAGCTTTCTTT. Amino acid sequence: CASSLGGKNTEAFF. The entire variable domain, with the rest obtained from reference TRBV7-3 and TRBJ1-1, is as follows: GAGVSQTPSNKVTEKGKYVELRCDPISGHTALYWYRQSLGQGPEFLIYFQGTGAADDSGLPNDRFFAVRPEGSVSTLKIQRTERGDSAVYLCASSLGGKNTEAFFGQGTRLTVV.

The CDR3 reads CASSLRIGTYNEQFF. The CDR3, as DNA: TGTGCCAGCAGCTTAAGAATCGGGACCTACAATGAGCAGTTCTTC. The chain uses TRBV11-1 and TRBJ2-1, with D maybe TRBD2 (5 bases). Germline CDR1 SGHAT, CDR2 FQDESV (reference sequence). This CDR3 has 15 amino acids. Trimming removed 2 bases from V and 2 bases from J, with 10 bases in between. The variable domain in full, completed from reference TRBV11-1 and TRBJ2-1, reads EAEVAQSPRYKITEKSQAVAFWCDPISGHATLYWYRQILGQGPELLVQFQDESVVDDSQLPKDRFSAERLKGVDSTLKIQPAELGDSAMYLCASSLRIGTYNEQFFGPGTRLTVL.

CDR3 DNA sequence: TGTGCCAGCAGGCGCGGGGAACAGCTTTTCTATGGCTACACCTTC. It specifies CASRRGEQLFYGYTF. The chain is built from TRBV2 and TRBJ1-2; D is unclear. V dropped 6 bases and J dropped 4 bases, with 18 bases sitting between them. The CDR3 runs to 15 residues. CDR1 SNHLY and CDR2 FYNNEI come from the germline V gene.

The chain carries TRBV19 and TRBJ1-4, with TRBD1 as a possible D gene (5 bases). CDR1 and CDR2 from the germline V gene are LNHDA and SQIVND (reference sequence). The CDR3 has 14 residues. V was trimmed by 6 bases and J by 3 bases, leaving 11 bases between them. The CDR3, as DNA: TGTGCCAGTAGCACGGCGGGGGCTAATGAAAAACTGTTTTTT. This encodes CASSTAGANEKLFF.

This sequence joins TRBV15 and TRBJ2-7, with a possible D match to TRBD2 (6 bases). CDR1 and CDR2 from the germline V gene are LNHNV and YYDKDF (reference sequence). V lost 5 bases to trimming and J lost 6 bases, with 20 bases between them. The CDR3 extends over 15 amino acids. The chain's CDR3 is CATSAGNRGSGEQYF. CDR3 bases: TGTGCCACCAGCGCGGGAAACCGGGGCTCCGGCGAGCAGTACTTC.

The chain combines TRBV7-3 with TRBJ1-2; 7 bases line up with TRBD1. Per the germline V gene, CDR1 is SGHTA and CDR2 is FQGTGA. This CDR3 has 14 residues. Losses at the gene ends were 4 bases for V and 4 bases for J; bases not matched to a gene: 6. CDR3 nucleotides: TGTGCCAGCAGCTCGCGACAGGGTGGCTATGGCTACACCTTC. Translating it yields CASSSRQGGYGYTF.

The genes are TRBV5-1 and TRBJ1-2; D might be TRBD1 (5 bases). The V gene's germline CDR1 is SGHRS and CDR2 YFSETQ. V lost 6 bases and J lost 4, with 19 bases in between. This CDR3 contains 15 residues. CDR3 residues: CASNMVLGDSYGYTF. The CDR3 DNA reads TGCGCCAGCAATATGGTTTTGGGGGATAGCTATGGCTACACCTTC.

The V and J genes are TRBV6-1 and TRBJ1-3, with TRBD1 as a possible D gene (5 bases). V was shortened by 0 bases and J by 4 bases, with 13 bases between the two germline ends. The CDR3 consists of 16 residues. Per the germline V gene, CDR1 is MNHNS and CDR2 is SASEGT. CDR3 DNA: TGTGCCAGCAGTGAAGCGGGTCGGGGGTCCGGAAACACCATATATTTT. Translating it yields CASSEAGRGSGNTIYF.

The chain links TRBV6-4 to TRBJ1-2; 7 bases line up with TRBD1. In germline, CDR1 is MRHNA, CDR2 SNTAGT. V was pared by 2 bases and J by 6 bases, with 6 bases of the junction left unmatched. This CDR3 has 14 residues. CDR3 DNA sequence: TGTGCCAGCAGTGACCCTGGACAGGCGGATGGCTACACCTTC. Translated: CASSDPGQADGYTF.

The CDR3 bases are TGCGCCAGCAGCTTGAGTCAGAATGGGAAGACCCAGTACTTC. Residues: CASSLSQNGKTQYF. V and J are TRBV5-1 and TRBJ2-5; D not certain. CDR1 is SGHRS and CDR2 is YFSETQ in the germline V gene. This CDR3 contains 14 residues. Trimming removed 1 base from V and 6 bases from J, with 13 bases in between.

This chain connects TRBV7-6 to TRBJ2-5, with 14 bases identical to TRBD2. Germline lookup yields CDR1 SGHVS and CDR2 FNYEAQ. The CDR3 is made up of 16 amino acids. Germline trimming cut 5 bases from V and 2 bases from J; bases unmatched to any gene: 4. The CDR3 DNA is TGTGCCAGCAGCGTGGGGACTAGCGGGGGTCAAGAGACCCAGTACTTC. Translating it yields CASSVGTSGGQETQYF.

V gene TRBV6-5 combines with J gene TRBJ1-5; the D is unclear. Germline lookup yields CDR1 MNHEY and CDR2 SVGAGI. Trimming left V 0 bases short and J 8 bases short, with 8 bases between. CDR3 length: 13 residues. Here the CDR3 reads CASSYSLIEPQHF. CDR3 sequence (DNA): TGTGCCAGCAGTTACTCGTTAATCGAGCCCCAGCATTTT.

The chain joins TRBV14 to TRBJ1-4; D remains unclear. Germline CDR1 and CDR2: SGHDN and FVKESK. Trimming stripped 1 base from V and 7 bases from J, with 19 bases between. The CDR3 has 17 amino acids. CDR3 DNA sequence: TGTGCCAGCAGCCAAGCTGGTATTTCGGCCCTTGGTGAAAAACTGTTTTTT. Residues: CASSQAGISALGEKLFF.

V usage is TRBV8-2 and J usage is TRBJ2-6. TRBV8-2 is assigned pseudogene status. CDR3 size: 17 residues. Here the CDR3 reads CGSFSKITQSRANVLTF. Written as DNA, the CDR3 is TGTGGCAGCTTCAGCAAGATAACACAAAGTCGGGCCAACGTCCTGACTTTC.